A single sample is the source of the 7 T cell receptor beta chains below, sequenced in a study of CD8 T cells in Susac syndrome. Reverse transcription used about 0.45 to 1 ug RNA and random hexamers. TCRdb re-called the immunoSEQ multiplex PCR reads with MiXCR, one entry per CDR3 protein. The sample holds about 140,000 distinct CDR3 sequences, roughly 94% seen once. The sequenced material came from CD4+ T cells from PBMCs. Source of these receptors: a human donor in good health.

The CDR3 nucleotides read TGCGCCAGCAGTGAAGGTGTACAAGAGACCCAGTACTTC. Translating it yields CASSEGVQETQYF. The rearrangement links TRBV10-1 to TRBJ2-5; unclear D gene. The germline V gene encodes CDR1 WNHNN and CDR2 SYGVQD (reference sequence). V was trimmed by 3 bases and J by 2 bases, leaving 7 bases between them. CDR3 length equals 13 residues.

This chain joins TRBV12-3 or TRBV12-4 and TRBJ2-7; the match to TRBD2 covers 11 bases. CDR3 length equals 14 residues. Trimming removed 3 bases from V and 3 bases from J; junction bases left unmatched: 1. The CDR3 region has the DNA TGTGCCAGCAGTTTGGGGACTAGCGGCTACGAGCAGTACTTC. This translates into CASSLGTSGYEQYF.

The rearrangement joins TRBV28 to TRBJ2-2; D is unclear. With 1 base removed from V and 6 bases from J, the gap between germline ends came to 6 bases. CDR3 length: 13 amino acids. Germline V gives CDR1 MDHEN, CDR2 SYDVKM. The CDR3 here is CASSLFVAGELFF. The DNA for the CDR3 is TGTGCCAGCAGTTTATTTGTGGCCGGGGAGCTGTTTTTT.

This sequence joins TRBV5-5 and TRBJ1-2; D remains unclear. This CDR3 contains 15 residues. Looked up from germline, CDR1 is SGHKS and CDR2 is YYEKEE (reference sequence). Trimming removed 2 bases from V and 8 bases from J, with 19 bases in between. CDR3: CASSLLTEPILGYTF. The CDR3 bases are TGTGCCAGCAGCTTATTGACCGAACCTATTTTAGGCTACACCTTC.

The CDR3 sequence is CASSLGTQGSEQYF. CDR3 DNA sequence: TGTGCCAGCAGCTTAGGGACACAGGGGTCCGAGCAGTACTTC. The gene calls are TRBV11-3 and TRBJ2-7; 7 bases agree with TRBD1. The CDR3 has 14 residues. The V gene end was trimmed by 1 base and the J gene end by 6 bases; junction bases not matched to a gene: 6. Looked up from germline, CDR1 is SGHNT and CDR2 is YENEEA.

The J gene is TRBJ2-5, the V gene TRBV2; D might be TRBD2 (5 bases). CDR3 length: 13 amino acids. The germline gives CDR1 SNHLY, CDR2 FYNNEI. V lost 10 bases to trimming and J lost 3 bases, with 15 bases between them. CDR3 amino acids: CATQGGRKETQYF. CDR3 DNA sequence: TGTGCCACCCAAGGAGGACGTAAAGAGACCCAGTACTTC.

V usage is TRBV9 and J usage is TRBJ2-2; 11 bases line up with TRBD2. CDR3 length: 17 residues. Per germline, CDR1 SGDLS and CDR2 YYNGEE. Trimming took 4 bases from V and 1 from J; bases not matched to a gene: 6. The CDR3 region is CASSLLGLAENTGELFF. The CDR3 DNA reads TGTGCCAGCAGCCTATTGGGACTAGCGGAGAACACCGGGGAGCTGTTTTTT.